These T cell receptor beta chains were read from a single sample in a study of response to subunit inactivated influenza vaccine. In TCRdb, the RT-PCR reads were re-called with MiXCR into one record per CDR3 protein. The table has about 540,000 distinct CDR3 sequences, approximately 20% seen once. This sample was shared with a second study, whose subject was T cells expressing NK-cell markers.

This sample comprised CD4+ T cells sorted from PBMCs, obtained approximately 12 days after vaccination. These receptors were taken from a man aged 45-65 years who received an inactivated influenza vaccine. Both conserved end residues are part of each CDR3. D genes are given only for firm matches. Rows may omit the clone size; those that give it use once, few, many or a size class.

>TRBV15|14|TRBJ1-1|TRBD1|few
TGTGCCACCAGCCCCCGCAGGGGGTTAACTGAAGCTTTCTTT
CATSPRRGLTEAFF
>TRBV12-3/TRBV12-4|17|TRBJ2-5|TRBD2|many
TGTGCCAGCAGTTTATGGACTAGCGGGAGGGCCGGGAAGACCCAGTACTTC
CASSLWTSGRAGKTQYF
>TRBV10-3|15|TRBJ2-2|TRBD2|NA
TGTGCCATCAGTGTTCGGGGGGGACAAACCGGGGAGCTGTTTTTT
CAISVRGGQTGELFF
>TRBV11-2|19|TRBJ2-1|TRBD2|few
TGTGCCAGCAGCTTAGATGCATTAGCGGGAGACCCCTCCTACAATGAGCAGTTCTTC
CASSLDALAGDPSYNEQFF
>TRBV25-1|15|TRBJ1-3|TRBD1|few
TGTGCCAGCAGTGAAGGACAGGGGGCCAGAAACACCATATATTTT
CASSEGQGARNTIYF
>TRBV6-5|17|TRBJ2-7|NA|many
TGTGCCAGCAGTTCCCCTCGTTACGGGACGGGGCATTACGAGCAGTACTTC
CASSSPRYGTGHYEQYF
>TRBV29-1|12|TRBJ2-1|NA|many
TGCAGCGTGGCTAGAAACTACAATGAGCAGTTCTTC
CSVARNYNEQFF
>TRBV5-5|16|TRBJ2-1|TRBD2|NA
TGTGCCAGCAGCTTTACCGGGACTAGCAGACTCAATGAGCAGTTCTTC
CASSFTGTSRLNEQFF
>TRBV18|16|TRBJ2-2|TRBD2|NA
TGTGCCAGCTCACCGAGCCTAGCGGGTCACACCGGGGAGCTGTTTTTT
CASSPSLAGHTGELFF
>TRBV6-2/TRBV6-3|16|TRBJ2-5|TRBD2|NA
TGTGCCAGCAGCCCCGGGGGGAGCGGGGGGAGAGAGACCCAGTACTTC
CASSPGGSGGRETQYF
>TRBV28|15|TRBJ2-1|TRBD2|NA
TGTGCCAGCAGACCTGGACTAGCGGGGGGTAGTGAGCAGTTCTTC
CASRPGLAGGSEQFF
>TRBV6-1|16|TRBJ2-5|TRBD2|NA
TGTGCCAGCAGCACCGTTAGCGGGGGAGATCTGGAGACCCAGTACTTC
CASSTVSGGDLETQYF
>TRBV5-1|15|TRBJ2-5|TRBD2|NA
TGCGCCAGCAGCCGCCCCCCACTAGGACGGGAGGCCCAGTACTTC
CASSRPPLGREAQYF
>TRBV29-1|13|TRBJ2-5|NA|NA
TGCAGCGTTGAAGCCTCTATGGGGGAGACCCAGTACTTC
CSVEASMGETQYF
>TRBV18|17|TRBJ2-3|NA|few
TGTGCCAGCTCACCACCGAAGTCAGGCCTGAGCACAGATACGCAGTATTTT
CASSPPKSGLSTDTQYF
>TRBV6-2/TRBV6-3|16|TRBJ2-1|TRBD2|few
TGTGCCAGCAGTTACAATCCTAGCGGGAGGGTCCGTGAGCAGTTCTTC
CASSYNPSGRVREQFF
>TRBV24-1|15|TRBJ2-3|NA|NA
TGTGCCACCAGTGACCGCCCAGGGGTGTCAGATACGCAGTATTTT
CATSDRPGVSDTQYF
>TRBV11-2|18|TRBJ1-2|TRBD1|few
TGTGCCAGCAGCCCTAAGACAGGGGCTGCGGTCTTTAGCGGTGGCTACACCTTC
CASSPKTGAAVFSGGYTF
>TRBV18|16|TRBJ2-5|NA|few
TGTGCCAGCTCACCACCGGGCCGCTCCCGTACCCGGACCCAGTACTTC
CASSPPGRSRTRTQYF
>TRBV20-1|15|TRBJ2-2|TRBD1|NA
TGCAGTGCTAGAGTAGGGGACAGGGTGGTCGGGGAGCTGTTTTTT
CSARVGDRVVGELFF
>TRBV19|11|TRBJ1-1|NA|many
TGTGCCAGTAGTCTCCGGACTGAAGCTTTCTTT
CASSLRTEAFF
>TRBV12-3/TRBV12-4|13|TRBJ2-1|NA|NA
TGTGCCAGCACCAGTGCGTCCTACAATGAGCAGTTCTTC
CASTSASYNEQFF
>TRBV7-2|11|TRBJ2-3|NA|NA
TGTGCCAGCAGCTTCGGGGTTACGCAGTATTTT
CASSFGVTQYF
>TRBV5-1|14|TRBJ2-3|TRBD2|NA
TGCGCCAGCAGACCTAGCGGGGGGGCAGATACGCAGTATTTT
CASRPSGGADTQYF
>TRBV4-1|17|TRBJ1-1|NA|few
TGCGCCAGCAGCCAAGCACTACCAGGGGTCCTTAACACTGAAGCTTTCTTT
CASSQALPGVLNTEAFF
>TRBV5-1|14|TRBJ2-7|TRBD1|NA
TGCGCCAGCAGCCCACAGGGGGCACCGGGAGAGCAGTACTTC
CASSPQGAPGEQYF
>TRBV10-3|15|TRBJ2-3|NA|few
TGTGCCATCAGTGATCCTAGGTCGGGCACAGATACGCAGTATTTT
CAISDPRSGTDTQYF
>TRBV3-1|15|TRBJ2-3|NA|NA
TGTGCCAGCAGCCAACCACTTAGCGGCACAGATACGCAGTATTTT
CASSQPLSGTDTQYF
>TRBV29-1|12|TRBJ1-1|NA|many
TGCAGCGTCCGGGAATCGGGCACTGAAGCTTTCTTT
CSVRESGTEAFF
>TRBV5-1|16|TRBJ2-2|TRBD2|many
TGCGCCAGCAGCTTGGGGCTAGCGGTCGACACCGGGGAGCTGTTTTTT
CASSLGLAVDTGELFF
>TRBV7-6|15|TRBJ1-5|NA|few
TGTGCCAGCAGCTTAGCGGGGGCAGGGAGCCAGCCCCAGCATTTT
CASSLAGAGSQPQHF
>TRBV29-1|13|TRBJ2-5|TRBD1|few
TGCAGTACATGGGACAGGGGGCTTGAGACCCAGTACTTC
CSTWDRGLETQYF
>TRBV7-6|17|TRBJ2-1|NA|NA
TGTGCCAGCAGCTTAGGACTTGCTCGTTCTCCGCACAATGAGCAGTTCTTC
CASSLGLARSPHNEQFF
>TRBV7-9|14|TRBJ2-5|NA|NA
TGTGCCAGCAGCGTTACAGGGAATCGGGAGACCCAGTACTTC
CASSVTGNRETQYF
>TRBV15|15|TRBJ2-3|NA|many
TGTGCCACCAGCAGAGACCCGGGTTGGTCAGATACGCAGTATTTT
CATSRDPGWSDTQYF
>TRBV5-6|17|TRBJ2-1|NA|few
TGTGCCAGCAGCTTGGCAGGGTCGGGATTAGGGGGGAATGAGCAGTTCTTC
CASSLAGSGLGGNEQFF
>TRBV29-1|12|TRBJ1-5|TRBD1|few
TGCAGCGTTGAAGACCCGGGACAGGGGCAGCATTTT
CSVEDPGQGQHF
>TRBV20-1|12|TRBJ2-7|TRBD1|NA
TGCAGTGCTAGTACAGGGGGCTACGAGCAGTACTTC
CSASTGGYEQYF
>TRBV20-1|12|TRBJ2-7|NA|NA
TGCAGACCCAAAGGGAGTACCTACGAGCAGTACTTC
CRPKGSTYEQYF
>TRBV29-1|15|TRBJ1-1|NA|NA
TGCAGCGTCTCCCCGCGGGTCAGGGAGAACACTGAAGCTTTCTTT
CSVSPRVRENTEAFF
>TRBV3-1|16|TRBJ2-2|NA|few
TGTGCCAGCAGCCCATGGACGGCAGGTTATGCCGGGGAGCTGTTTTTT
CASSPWTAGYAGELFF
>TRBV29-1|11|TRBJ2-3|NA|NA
TGCAGCGCCCAGCAGGCAGATACGCAGTATTTT
CSAQQADTQYF
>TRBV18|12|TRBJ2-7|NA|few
TGTGCCAGCTCACCTTCGGGGAGTCAGCAGTACTTC
CASSPSGSQQYF
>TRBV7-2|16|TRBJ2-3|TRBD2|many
TGTGCCAGCAGCCCCGGACTAGCGGGCTCGGGAGATACGCAGTATTTT
CASSPGLAGSGDTQYF
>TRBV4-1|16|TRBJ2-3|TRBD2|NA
TGCGCCAGCAGGGAACCGGGACTAGGGCCCAAGGATACGCAGTATTTT
CASREPGLGPKDTQYF
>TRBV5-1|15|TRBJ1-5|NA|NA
TGCGCCAGCAGCCCGCAGGGCTATAGCAATCAGCCCCAGCATTTT
CASSPQGYSNQPQHF
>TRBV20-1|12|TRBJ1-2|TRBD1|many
TGCAGTTCCGACAGGGGCTACTATGGCTACACCTTC
CSSDRGYYGYTF
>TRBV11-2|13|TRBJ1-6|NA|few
TGTGCCAGCAGCTTTGTCCTGAATTCACCCCTCCACTTT
CASSFVLNSPLHF
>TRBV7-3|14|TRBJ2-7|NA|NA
TGTGCCAGCAGCCCCACGATAATTGGGGGTGAGCAGTACTTC
CASSPTIIGGEQYF
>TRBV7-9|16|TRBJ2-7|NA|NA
TGTGCCAGCAGCTTAGCGAAGACAGCCCGAACCGACGAGCAGTACTTC
CASSLAKTARTDEQYF